Below are 11 T cell receptor beta chains sequenced from a single sample in a study of monozygotic twins with inflammatory bowel disease. Reprocessing the 5' RACE reads, TCRdb reports a single entry for every CDR3 protein and omits DNA. The sample holds more than 300,000 distinct CDR3 sequences. Sequenced: blood. These TCRs come from a human donor with ulcerative colitis or Crohn's disease, or a healthy co-twin of an affected twin (not recorded which).

The chain employs TRBV12-3 or TRBV12-4 and TRBJ1-4. The CDR3 totals 14 residues. The CDR3 protein is CASSFDGEGEKLFF.

The rearrangement uses TRBV7-9 and TRBJ1-3. This CDR3 spans 14 amino acids. Germline V gives CDR1 SEHNR, CDR2 FQNEAQ (reference sequence). Here the CDR3 reads CASSLALLGNTIYF.

The chain uses TRBV7-8 and TRBJ2-3; TCRdb's D call, TRBD1, is unchecked because there is no DNA. Germline lookup yields CDR1 SGHVS and CDR2 FQNEAQ. The CDR3 contains 15 residues. The CDR3 is CASSLSRTGTDTQYF.

The chain carries TRBV30 and TRBJ1-1. Germline values: CDR1 GTSNPN, CDR2 SVGIG (reference sequence). The CDR3 extends over 12 amino acids. The CDR3 sequence: CAQTGANTEAFF.

The rearrangement joins TRBV7-2 to TRBJ1-4; as DNA is missing, the TRBD1 call by TCRdb cannot be tested. This CDR3 is 16 amino acids long. Germline V CDR1 and CDR2: SGHTA, FQGNSA. CDR3 residues: CASSLAYPGTNEKLFF.

This sequence joins TRBV5-1 and TRBJ2-5; no DNA is available, so the TRBD1 call from TCRdb remains unchecked. Per the germline V gene, CDR1 is SGHRS and CDR2 is YFSETQ. The CDR3 is made up of 13 amino acids. The CDR3 sequence is CASSYSGEETQYF.

The V gene is TRBV12-3 or TRBV12-4, the J gene TRBJ2-7; the D call from TCRdb, TRBD2, cannot be confirmed without DNA. The CDR3 sequence is 15 residues long. The CDR3: CASSPSGGVLDEQYF.

V is TRBV27 and J is TRBJ1-5. Germline V gene sequence: CDR1 MNHEY, CDR2 SMNVEV (reference sequence). The CDR3 loop spans 13 amino acids. This CDR3 reads CASRKEGRQPQHF.

The chain employs TRBV7-2 and TRBJ2-7; the D call from TCRdb, TRBD1, cannot be confirmed without DNA. CDR1 SGHTA and CDR2 FQGNSA come from the germline V gene. The CDR3 covers 12 residues. The CDR3 is CASSSTGYEQYF.

The chain joins TRBV5-1 to TRBJ1-1; TCRdb returns TRBD1, unconfirmable since there is no DNA. CDR1 is SGHRS and CDR2 is YFSETQ in the germline V gene. The CDR3 length is 16 residues. CDR3 loop: CASSLALTGPNTEAFF.

The J gene is TRBJ2-3, the V gene TRBV7-3. The CDR3 extends over 11 amino acids. CDR1 SGHTA and CDR2 FQGTGA come from the germline V gene. This CDR3 reads CASSNGDTQYF.